The 8 T cell receptor beta chains listed next were all sequenced from one sample in a study of technical replicates of blood from a few donors (dated by TCRdb to between 2016 and 2019). Libraries were built with the immunoSEQ multiplex PCR assay. TCRdb took over this immuneACCESS table, retaining in-frame rearrangements with V and J assigned. Such tables are incomplete; in checked studies, under half of the missing clones stem from an unresolved V gene, and the remainder is unexplained. The sample data list about 84,000 clones, and 80% to 95% of these were observed just once. Clones ranked in the top ten supply roughly 0.25% of the sample. Sequencing was performed on T cells isolated from PBMCs. The receptors shown here come from a human donor in good health.

CDR3 loop: CASSDRPVAGGTDTQYF. The CDR3 bases are TGTGCCAGCAGTGACCGACCAGTAGCGGGAGGGACCGATACGCAGTATTTT. The rearrangement uses TRBV2 and TRBJ2-3, with 11 positions matching TRBD2. This CDR3 comprises 17 residues. Germline loops: CDR1 SNHLY, CDR2 FYNNEI. J was trimmed by 6 bases and V by 3 bases; bases with no gene match: 11.

J is TRBJ1-2 and V is TRBV29-1, with D unresolved. The CDR3 is 11 residues long. V was shortened by 8 bases and J by 8 bases, with 15 bases between the two germline ends. Germline V gene sequence: CDR1 SQVTM, CDR2 ANQGSEA. DNA of the CDR3: TGCAGCTCATCATGGGCGGGCGGCTACACCTTC. Amino acid sequence: CSSSWAGGYTF.

The rearrangement links TRBV10-1 to TRBJ2-7, with TRBD1 matching 11 bases. In germline, CDR1 is WNHNN, CDR2 SYGVQD (reference sequence). The V segment lost 8 bases and the J segment 6 bases; nucleotides outside the gene matches: 3. CDR3 length: 12 residues. CDR3: CASSGQGGEQYF. DNA of the CDR3: TGCGCCAGCTCGGGACAGGGGGGCGAGCAGTACTTC.

The table lists this clone with a few counts. The chain recombines TRBV4-1 with TRBJ1-5; D is unclear. The CDR3 runs to 15 residues. Trimming pared 1 base from V and 1 base from J, leaving 8 bases between. Germline V gives CDR1 MGHRA, CDR2 YSYEKL. Written as DNA, the CDR3 is TGCGCCAGCAGCCAAGGACTTCCGAGCAATCAGCCCCAGCATTTT. As protein: CASSQGLPSNQPQHF.

The V and J genes are TRBV7-6 and TRBJ1-1; the D gene is possibly TRBD1 (5 bases). Trimming cost V 4 bases and J 1 base, with 7 bases left between them. The germline gives CDR1 SGHVS, CDR2 FNYEAQ. The CDR3 consists of 13 residues. The CDR3 bases are TGTGCCAGCAGCTCCGGACAGAACACTGAAGCTTTCTTT. It encodes CASSSGQNTEAFF.

J is TRBJ1-3 and V is TRBV5-6; 7 bases agree with TRBD1. Germline V gene data show CDR1 as SGHDT and CDR2 as YYEEEE. V was pared by 4 bases and J by 2 bases, with 15 bases of the junction left unmatched. CDR3 size: 18 residues. CDR3 protein: CASSIHRGGGFTGNTIYF. The CDR3, as DNA: TGTGCCAGCAGCATCCACAGGGGTGGCGGCTTTACTGGAAACACCATATATTTT.

V gene TRBV4-2 combines with J gene TRBJ2-7; TRBD1 aligns across 8 bases. J lost 3 bases, V lost 3 bases, and 4 bases had no gene match. This CDR3 contains 14 residues. Germline CDR1 and CDR2: LGHNA and YNFKEQ. Here the CDR3 DNA reads TGTGCCAGCAGCCAGGACAGGGAGCTCTACGAGCAGTACTTC. Translating it yields CASSQDRELYEQYF.

This clone was counted a single time. The gene calls are TRBV9 and TRBJ2-5; the D is unclear. The CDR3 consists of 14 residues. Germline CDR1 SGDLS, CDR2 YYNGEE. The V end lost 0 bases, the J end lost 1 base, and 7 bases lay between the germline ends. CDR3 DNA: TGTGCCAGCAGCGTAGGGCGGTCCCAAGAGACCCAGTACTTC. Amino acids: CASSVGRSQETQYF.